The present TCR beta chain was sequenced within a study of graft-versus-host responses after intestinal transplantation. About the study: Each transplant was multivisceral, liver-intestinal, or isolated intestinal. Each patient got anti-thymocyte globulin induction, then tacrolimus and steroids for roughly 3 years.

The CDR3 is 12 residues long. CDR1 SEHNR and CDR2 FQNEAQ come from the germline V gene (reference sequence). Trimming removed 0 bases from V and 4 bases from J, with 4 bases in between. Study-level findings and limits: The study found high graft-versus-host to host-versus-graft clonal ratios in allografts of patients with graft-donor T cell macrochimerism. Analysis identified GvH clones in recipient marrow, with some appearing first in ileum or blood.

Once graft tissue had been processed, intraepithelial and lamina propria lymphocytes were released. The assay was immunoSEQ multiplex PCR, and TCRdb's table has in-frame clones only and misses some. Of fewer than 20,000 clones in the sample, roughly 74% were seen once. The sample holds one count of this clone. Its antigen is not known. The rearrangement joins TRBV7-9 to TRBJ2-7; D remains unclear. The clonotype was recovered from a human patient who received an intestinal transplant, so some T cells may come from the graft donor. This specimen consisted of ileum tissue, obtained 14 days after transplant. CDR3 DNA: TGTGCCAGCAGCTTAGCAAGGTACGAGCAGTACTTC. Its protein product is CASSLARYEQYF.